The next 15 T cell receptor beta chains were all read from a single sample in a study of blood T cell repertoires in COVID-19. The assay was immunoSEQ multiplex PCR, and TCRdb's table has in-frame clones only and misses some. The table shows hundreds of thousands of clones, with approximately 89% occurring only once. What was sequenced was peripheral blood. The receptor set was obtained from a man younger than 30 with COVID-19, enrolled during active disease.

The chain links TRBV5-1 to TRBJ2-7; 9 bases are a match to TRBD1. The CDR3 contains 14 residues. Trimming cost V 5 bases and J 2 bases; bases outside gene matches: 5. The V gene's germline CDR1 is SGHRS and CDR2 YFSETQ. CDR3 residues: CASSYGTGTYEQYF. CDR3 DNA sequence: TGCGCCAGCAGTTACGGGACAGGGACCTACGAGCAGTACTTC. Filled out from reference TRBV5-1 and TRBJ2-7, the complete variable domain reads KAGVTQTPRYLIKTRGQQVTLSCSPISGHRSVSWYQQTPGQGLQFLFEYFSETQRNKGNFPGRFSGRQFSNSRSEMNVSTLELGDSALYLCASSYGTGTYEQYFGPGTRLTVT.

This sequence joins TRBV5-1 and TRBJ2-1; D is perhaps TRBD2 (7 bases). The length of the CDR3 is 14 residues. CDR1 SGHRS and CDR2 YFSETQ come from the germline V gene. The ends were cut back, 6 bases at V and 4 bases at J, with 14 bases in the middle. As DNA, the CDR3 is TGCGCCAGCACCTCGGGGGGCCCGTACAATGAGCAGTTCTTC. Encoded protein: CASTSGGPYNEQFF.

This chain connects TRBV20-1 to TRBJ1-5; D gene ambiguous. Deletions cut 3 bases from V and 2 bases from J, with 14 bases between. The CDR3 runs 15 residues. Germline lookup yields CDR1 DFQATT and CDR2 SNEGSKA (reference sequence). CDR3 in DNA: TGCAGTGCTAGTATATCCACCGGGGGCAATCAGCCCCAGCATTTT. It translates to CSASISTGGNQPQHF.

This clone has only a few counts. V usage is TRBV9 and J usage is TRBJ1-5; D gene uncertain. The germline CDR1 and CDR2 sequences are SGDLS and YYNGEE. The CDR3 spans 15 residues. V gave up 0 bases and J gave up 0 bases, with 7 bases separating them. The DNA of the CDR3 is TGTGCCAGCAGCGTAGGTTTTCGTAGCAATCAGCCCCAGCATTTT. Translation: CASSVGFRSNQPQHF.

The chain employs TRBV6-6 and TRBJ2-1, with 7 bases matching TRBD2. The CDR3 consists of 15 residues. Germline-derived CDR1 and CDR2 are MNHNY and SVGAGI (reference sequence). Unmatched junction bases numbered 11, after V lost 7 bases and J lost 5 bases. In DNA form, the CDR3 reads TGTGCCAGCAACTCCAAGGCGGGAGTGAACAATGAGCAGTTCTTC. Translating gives CASNSKAGVNNEQFF.

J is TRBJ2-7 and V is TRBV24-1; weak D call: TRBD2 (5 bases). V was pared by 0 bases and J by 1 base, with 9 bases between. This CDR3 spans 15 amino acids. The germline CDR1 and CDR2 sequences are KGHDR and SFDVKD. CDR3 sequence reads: CATSDLPRGSYEQYF. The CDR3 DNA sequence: TGTGCCACCAGTGATTTGCCCCGCGGGTCCTACGAGCAGTACTTC.

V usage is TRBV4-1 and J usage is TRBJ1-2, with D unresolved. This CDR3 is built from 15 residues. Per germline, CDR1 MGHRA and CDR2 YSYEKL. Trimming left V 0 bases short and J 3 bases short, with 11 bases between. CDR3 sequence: CASSQEGTADYGYTF. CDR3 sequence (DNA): TGCGCCAGCAGCCAAGAGGGTACAGCTGACTATGGCTACACCTTC.

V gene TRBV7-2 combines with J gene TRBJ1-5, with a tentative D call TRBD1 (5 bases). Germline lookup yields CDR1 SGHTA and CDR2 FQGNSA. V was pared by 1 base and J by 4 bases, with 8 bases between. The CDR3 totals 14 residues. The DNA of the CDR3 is TGTGCCAGCAGCTTAGGGGGCCTTAATCAGCCCCAGCATTTT. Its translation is CASSLGGLNQPQHF.

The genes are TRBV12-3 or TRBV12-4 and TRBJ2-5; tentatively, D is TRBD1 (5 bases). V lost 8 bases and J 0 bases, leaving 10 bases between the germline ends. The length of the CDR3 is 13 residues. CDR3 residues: CASSDTNQETQYF. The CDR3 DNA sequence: TGTGCCAGCTCGGACACGAACCAAGAGACCCAGTACTTC.

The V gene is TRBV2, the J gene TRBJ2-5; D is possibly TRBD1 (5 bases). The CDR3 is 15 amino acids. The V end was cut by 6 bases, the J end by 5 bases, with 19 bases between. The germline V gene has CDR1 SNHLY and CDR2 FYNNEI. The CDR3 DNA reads TGTGCCAGCAGGTTGACAGCGAACTTGGGGGAGACCCAGTACTTC. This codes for CASRLTANLGETQYF.

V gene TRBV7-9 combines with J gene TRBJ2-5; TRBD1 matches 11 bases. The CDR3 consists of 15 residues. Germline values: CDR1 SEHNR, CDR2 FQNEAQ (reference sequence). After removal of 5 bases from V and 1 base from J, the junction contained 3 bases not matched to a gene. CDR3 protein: CASSRDRGIQETQYF. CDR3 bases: TGTGCCAGCAGCCGGGACAGGGGGATCCAAGAGACCCAGTACTTC.

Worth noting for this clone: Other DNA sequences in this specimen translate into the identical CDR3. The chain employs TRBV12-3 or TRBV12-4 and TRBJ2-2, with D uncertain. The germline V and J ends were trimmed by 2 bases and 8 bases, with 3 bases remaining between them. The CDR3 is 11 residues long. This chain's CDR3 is CASSLSGELFF. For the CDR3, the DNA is TGTGCCAGCAGTTTATCTGGGGAGCTGTTTTTT.

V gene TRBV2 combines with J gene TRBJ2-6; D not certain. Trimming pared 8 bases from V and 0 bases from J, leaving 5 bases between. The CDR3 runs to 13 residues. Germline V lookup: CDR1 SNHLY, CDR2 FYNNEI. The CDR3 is CASGGSGANVLTF. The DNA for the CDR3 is TGTGCCAGCGGCGGCTCTGGGGCCAACGTCCTGACTTTC.

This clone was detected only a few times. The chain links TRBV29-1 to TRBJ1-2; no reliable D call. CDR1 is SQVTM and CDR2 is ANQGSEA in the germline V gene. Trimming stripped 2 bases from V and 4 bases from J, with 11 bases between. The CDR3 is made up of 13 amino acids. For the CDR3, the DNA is TGCAGCGTTGAAACGGGGAGAGGCTATGGCTACACCTTC. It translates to CSVETGRGYGYTF.

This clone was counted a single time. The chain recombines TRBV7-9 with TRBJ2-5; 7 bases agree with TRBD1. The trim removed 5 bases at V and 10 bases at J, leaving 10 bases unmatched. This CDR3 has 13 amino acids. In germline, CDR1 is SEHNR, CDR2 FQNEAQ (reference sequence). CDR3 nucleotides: TGTGCCAGCAGCGGCCGGGACAGCCAAGTCCAGTACTTC. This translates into CASSGRDSQVQYF.